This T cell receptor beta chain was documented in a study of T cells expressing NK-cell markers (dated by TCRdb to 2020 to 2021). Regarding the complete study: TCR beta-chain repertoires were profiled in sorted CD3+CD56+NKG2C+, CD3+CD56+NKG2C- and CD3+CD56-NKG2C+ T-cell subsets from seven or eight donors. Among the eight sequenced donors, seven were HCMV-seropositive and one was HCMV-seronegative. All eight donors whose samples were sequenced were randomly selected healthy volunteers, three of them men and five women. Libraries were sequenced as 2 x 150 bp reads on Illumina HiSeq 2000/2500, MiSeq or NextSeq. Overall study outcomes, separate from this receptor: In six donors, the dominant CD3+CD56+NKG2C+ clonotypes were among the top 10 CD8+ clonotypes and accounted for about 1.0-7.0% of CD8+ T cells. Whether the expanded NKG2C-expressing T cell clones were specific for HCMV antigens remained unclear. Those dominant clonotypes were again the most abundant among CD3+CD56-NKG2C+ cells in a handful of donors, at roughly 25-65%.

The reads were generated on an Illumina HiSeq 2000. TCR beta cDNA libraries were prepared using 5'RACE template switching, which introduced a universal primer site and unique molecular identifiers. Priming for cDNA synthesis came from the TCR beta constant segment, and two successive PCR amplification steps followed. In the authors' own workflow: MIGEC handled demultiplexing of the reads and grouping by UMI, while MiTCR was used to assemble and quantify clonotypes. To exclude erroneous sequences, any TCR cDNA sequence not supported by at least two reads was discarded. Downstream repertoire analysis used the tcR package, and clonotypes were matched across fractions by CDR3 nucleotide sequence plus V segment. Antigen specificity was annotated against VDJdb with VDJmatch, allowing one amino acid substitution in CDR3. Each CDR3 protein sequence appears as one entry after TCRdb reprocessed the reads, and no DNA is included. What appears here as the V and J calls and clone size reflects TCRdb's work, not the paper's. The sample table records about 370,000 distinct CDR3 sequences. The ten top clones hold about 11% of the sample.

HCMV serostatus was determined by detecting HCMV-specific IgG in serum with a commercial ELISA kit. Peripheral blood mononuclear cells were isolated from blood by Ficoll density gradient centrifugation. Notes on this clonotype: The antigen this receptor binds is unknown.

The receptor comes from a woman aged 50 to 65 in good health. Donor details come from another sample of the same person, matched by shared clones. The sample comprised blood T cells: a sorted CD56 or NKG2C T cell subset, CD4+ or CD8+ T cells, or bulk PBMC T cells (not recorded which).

The CDR3 region has the sequence CASSYSQNTEAFF. The receptor chain draws on TRBV6-5 and TRBJ1-1. Inclusive of the bounding cysteine and phenylalanine, the CDR3 is 13 residues long. Nucleotide data are not available. As encoded in the germline V gene, CDR1 is MNHEY while CDR2 is SVGAGI.